Below, 5 T cell receptor beta chains from the same sample are listed, as sequenced in a study of T-cell reconstitution after alpha-beta-depleted transplantation in children. TCRbeta library preparation incorporated unique molecular identifiers. TCRdb re-derived calls from the PCR reads in MiXCR, one entry per CDR3 protein. The sample yields about a million distinct CDR3 sequences, roughly 29% seen once. Sequencing was performed on PBMCs, mostly from graft donor cells, taken 360 days after TCRalphabeta/CD19-depleted stem cell transplant. The source is a boy in the first two years of life who had a stem cell transplant for SCID, so the T cells may come from the graft donor.

This clonotype appeared a few times. The chain recombines TRBV12-3 or TRBV12-4 with TRBJ1-2; the match to TRBD1 covers 9 bases. The CDR3 sequence is 17 residues long. The V segment lost 4 bases and the J segment 2 bases; nucleotides outside the gene matches: 11. For the CDR3, the DNA is TGTGCCAGCAGTTCCCGCGGAGGGGACAGGGAGAACTATGGCTACACCTTC. Its translation: CASSSRGGDRENYGYTF.

The chain joins TRBV12-3 or TRBV12-4 to TRBJ2-2; possibly TRBD1 for D (5 bases). V lost 3 bases and J lost 8, with 13 bases in between. The CDR3 consists of 14 residues. The CDR3 DNA sequence: TGTGCCAGCAGTTTCGGCCAGGGAAGTGGGGAGCTGTTTTTT. It yields the protein CASSFGQGSGELFF.

V gene TRBV4-1 combines with J gene TRBJ2-1; TRBD1 matches 10 bases. The V gene's germline CDR1 is MGHRA and CDR2 YSYEKL. The CDR3 length is 17 residues. J was trimmed by 6 bases and V by 2 bases; bases with no gene match: 10. CDR3 loop: CASSQMPAGDRGNEQFF. The CDR3 DNA reads TGCGCCAGCAGCCAAATGCCCGCTGGGGACAGGGGCAATGAGCAGTTCTTC.

The V call is TRBV7-9, the J call TRBJ2-3; D is undetermined. This CDR3 spans 17 amino acids. Germline CDR1 and CDR2: SEHNR and FQNEAQ (reference sequence). Trimming took off 3 bases at V and 1 base at J, with 17 bases between the two ends. The CDR3 sequence is CASSFPDWIPRTDTQYF. The CDR3 region has the DNA TGTGCCAGCAGCTTTCCCGATTGGATTCCTCGCACAGATACGCAGTATTTT.

The chain recombines TRBV5-4 with TRBJ2-5; D ambiguous. The CDR3 contains 12 residues. Germline lookup yields CDR1 SGHNT and CDR2 YYREEE (reference sequence). Trimming took 2 bases from V and 5 from J, leaving 7 bases between them. CDR3 bases: TGTGCCAGCAGCTTCCCCTTCGAGACCCAGTACTTC. Its translation is CASSFPFETQYF.